The 32 T cell receptor beta chains below all came from one sample that was sequenced in a study of Graves' ophthalmopathy and Graves' hyperthyroidism. Amplification targeted the TCR beta CDR3 regions, with RNA transcripts as the source material. First-round RT-PCR relied on HTBI primers, and a second-round multiplex PCR came next. Each CDR3 protein gets one entry after TCRdb re-called the multiplex PCR reads with MiXCR. Of roughly 480,000 distinct CDR3 sequences listed, approximately 15% are singletons. Material for sequencing was blood. These receptors originate from a woman in her 30s with Graves' ophthalmopathy.

The rearrangement joins TRBV4-1 to TRBJ1-6, with D perhaps matching TRBD1 (6 bases). Germline V gene data show CDR1 as MGHRA and CDR2 as YSYEKL. The V gene lost 5 bases and the J gene lost 15 bases, with 20 bases spanning the gap. This CDR3 region has 14 residues. The CDR3 protein is CASSKGRGRLNLHF. CDR3 coding DNA: TGCGCCAGCAGCAAGGGCAGGGGCCGGTTGAACCTCCACTTT.

The chain employs TRBV5-1 and TRBJ2-7, with 8 bases that match TRBD1. This CDR3 is built from 15 residues. Germline V gene data show CDR1 as SGHRS and CDR2 as YFSETQ. The junction had 8 bases not matched to a gene; V was cut back by 4 bases and J by 2 bases. The CDR3 sequence is CASSPRRQGPYEQYF. Here the CDR3 DNA reads TGCGCCAGCAGCCCCCGAAGACAGGGGCCCTACGAGCAGTACTTC.

A single count supports this clonotype. The chain employs TRBV7-2 and TRBJ1-2, with 10 bases that match TRBD1. V lost 5 bases and J lost 10; bases outside the gene matches: 7. Germline lookup yields CDR1 SGHTA and CDR2 FQGNSA. This CDR3 region has 13 residues. The CDR3 DNA sequence: TGTGCCAGCAGCCCAGGGACAGGGGATGACTACACCTTC. Its translation is CASSPGTGDDYTF.

This clonotype showed up just a few times. J is TRBJ1-1 and V is TRBV30; no firm D call. The germline gives CDR1 GTSNPN, CDR2 SVGIG (reference sequence). The CDR3 spans 13 residues. Trimming cost V 7 bases and J 0 bases, with 12 bases left between them. The CDR3 here is CALRKGMNTEAFF. The CDR3 nucleotides read TGTGCCTTAAGAAAAGGTATGAACACTGAAGCTTTCTTT.

The rearrangement links TRBV3-1 to TRBJ1-1, with TRBD1 matching 7 bases. The CDR3 sequence is 13 residues long. CDR1 is LGHDT, CDR2 YNNKEL, per germline (reference sequence). The V gene end was trimmed by 4 bases and the J gene end by 8 bases; junction bases not matched to a gene: 7. The CDR3 loop reads CASSRRQGSEAFF. CDR3 DNA: TGTGCCAGCAGCCGGAGACAGGGCAGCGAAGCTTTCTTT.

Many counts were recorded for this clonotype. V and J are TRBV28 and TRBJ2-2; no clear D. The CDR3 has 15 residues. Trimming removed 2 bases from V and 3 bases from J, with 10 bases in between. The V gene's germline CDR1 is MDHEN and CDR2 SYDVKM. CDR3 residues: CASSLPLGDTGELFF. The CDR3, as DNA: TGTGCCAGCAGTTTACCGCTTGGGGACACCGGGGAGCTGTTTTTT.

This clonotype was recorded once. A much larger clone lies one base from this, so it may be a read error. CDR3: CASSPVNYGCTF. The DNA of the CDR3 is TGTGCCAGCAGCCCCGTTAACTATGGCTGCACCTTC. V gene TRBV7-9 combines with J gene TRBJ1-2; D call uncertain. The CDR3 extends over 12 amino acids. CDR1 is SEHNR, CDR2 FQNEAQ, per germline (reference sequence). Together with reference TRBV7-9 and TRBJ1-2, the CDR3 gives the full variable domain: DTGVSQNPRHKITKRGQNVTFRCDPISEHNRLYWYRQTLGQGPEFLTYFQNEAQLEKSRLLSDRFSAERPKGSFSTLEIQRTEQGDSAMYLCASSPVNYGCTFGSGTRLTVV.

At least ten counts were recorded for this clonotype. Here the CDR3 reads CASQGGGPYNQPQHF. CDR3 DNA sequence: TGTGCCAGCCAGGGAGGGGGACCCTACAATCAGCCCCAGCATTTT. The rearrangement uses TRBV12-3 or TRBV12-4 and TRBJ1-5; possibly TRBD1 for D (6 bases). This CDR3 is 15 amino acids long. Deletions cut 8 bases from V and 3 bases from J, with 17 bases between.

The chain employs TRBV6-9 and TRBJ1-1, with D tentatively TRBD1 (5 bases). The germline V gene encodes CDR1 MNHGY and CDR2 SVAAGI. The V end lost 6 bases, the J end lost 8 bases, and 10 bases lay between the germline ends. The CDR3 loop spans 11 amino acids. The CDR3 protein is CASRYRQEAFF. The DNA of the CDR3 is TGTGCCAGCAGATATAGACAGGAAGCTTTCTTT.

With regard to this clonotype: A read error may explain this, as a much larger clone is one base away. The chain couples TRBV5-1 to TRBJ2-2; TRBD1 matches 8 bases. This CDR3 is 14 amino acids long. The V gene end was trimmed by 0 bases and the J gene end by 5 bases; junction bases not matched to a gene: 0. Germline V CDR1 and CDR2: SGHRS, YFSETQ. CDR3 in DNA: TGCGCCAGCAGCTTGGGACAGGGGACCGGGGAGCTGTTTTTT. Its translation: CASSLGQGTGELFF.

In its sample, this clonotype was seen many times. The gene calls are TRBV12-3 or TRBV12-4 and TRBJ2-7; perhaps TRBD2 as D (5 bases). The CDR3 length is 14 residues. With 2 bases removed from V and 3 bases from J, the gap between germline ends came to 11 bases. CDR3 protein: CASSLLDGDYEQYF. The CDR3 DNA reads as TGTGCCAGCAGTTTACTCGACGGGGACTACGAGCAGTACTTC.

This clonotype was recorded at least ten times. The chain links TRBV6-2 or TRBV6-3 to TRBJ2-7; 7 bases fit TRBD2. CDR1 and CDR2 (germline): MNHEY, SVGEGT. The CDR3 runs to 13 residues. With 2 bases clipped from V and 7 bases from J, the junction kept 5 bases outside the gene matches. CDR3 in amino acids: CASSYGLVIEQYF. The CDR3 DNA reads as TGTGCCAGCAGTTACGGACTAGTTATTGAGCAGTACTTC.

The table lists this clonotype with many counts. The CDR3: CASSYRDWASYEQYF. CDR3 nucleotides: TGTGCCAGCAGTTACAGGGATTGGGCTTCCTACGAGCAGTACTTC. This sequence joins TRBV6-5 and TRBJ2-7; D remains unclear. V was clipped by 2 bases and J by 1 base, with 12 bases between them. The germline V gene has CDR1 MNHEY and CDR2 SVGAGI. The CDR3 is 15 residues long.

This clonotype was recorded many times. J is TRBJ2-2 and V is TRBV10-3; D gene ambiguous. Germline lookup yields CDR1 ENHRY and CDR2 SYGVKD. The germline V and J ends were trimmed by 2 bases and 0 bases, with 7 bases remaining between them. The CDR3 spans 15 residues. CDR3: CAISEILANTGELFF. The DNA of the CDR3 is TGTGCCATCAGTGAGATTCTAGCGAACACCGGGGAGCTGTTTTTT.

This clonotype was counted at least ten times. The chain has TRBV12-3 or TRBV12-4 and TRBJ2-7; 10 bases align to TRBD2. The J segment lost 3 bases and the V segment lost 6 bases, leaving 2 bases of the junction unmatched. This CDR3 is built from 13 residues. The DNA of the CDR3 is TGTGCCAGCAGCAGCGGGGGGGGCTACGAGCAGTACTTC. Protein product: CASSSGGGYEQYF.

This clonotype was seen at least ten times. The chain is built from TRBV20-1 and TRBJ2-7, with D possibly TRBD2 on 5 matching bases. Germline V lookup: CDR1 DFQATT, CDR2 SNEGSKA (reference sequence). The length of the CDR3 is 13 residues. Trimming removed 3 bases from V and 0 bases from J, with 9 bases in between. The CDR3 spells CSARRASSYEQYF. The CDR3 nucleotides read TGCAGTGCTAGGCGGGCCTCCTCCTACGAGCAGTACTTC.

The chain couples TRBV9 to TRBJ2-2, with TRBD2 identical over 9 bases. CDR1 is SGDLS, CDR2 YYNGEE, per germline. Trimming removed 0 bases from V and 6 bases from J; junction bases left unmatched: 3. This CDR3 has 15 residues. CDR3 sequence (DNA): TGTGCCAGCAGCGTAGCTCCTAGCGGGGCCGGGGAGCTGTTTTTT. Encoded protein: CASSVAPSGAGELFF.

This clonotype came up many times. The chain has TRBV20-1 and TRBJ1-1, with D possibly TRBD1 on 6 matching bases. From germline, CDR1 is DFQATT and CDR2 SNEGSKA (reference sequence). The ends were cut back, 6 bases at V and 3 bases at J, with 14 bases in the middle. CDR3 length: 13 amino acids. The CDR3 coding sequence is TGCAGTGCAAACGGACAGAGAGACACTGAAGCTTTCTTT. Its protein is CSANGQRDTEAFF.

This clonotype was picked up many times. The chain links TRBV6-1 to TRBJ2-7; D tentatively reads TRBD1 or TRBD2 (6 bases each). With 4 bases removed from V and 6 bases from J, the gap between germline ends came to 16 bases. The germline gives CDR1 MNHNS, CDR2 SASEGT. This CDR3 is built from 14 residues. The CDR3 region is CASSATGRILEQYF. CDR3 in DNA: TGTGCCAGCAGTGCCACAGGGAGGATTCTCGAGCAGTACTTC.

This clonotype was counted only a few times. V gene TRBV29-1 combines with J gene TRBJ2-6; no firm D call. Germline V gene lookup returns CDR1 SQVTM and CDR2 ANQGSEA. With 6 bases removed from V and 2 bases from J, the gap between germline ends came to 5 bases. CDR3 length: 12 amino acids. DNA for the CDR3: TGCAGCGTACAAACTGGGGCCAACGTCCTGACTTTC. Translating gives CSVQTGANVLTF.

Ten or more counts support this clonotype. The V call is TRBV19, the J call TRBJ2-2, with 8 bases matching TRBD1. Looked up from germline, CDR1 is LNHDA and CDR2 is SQIVND (reference sequence). J gave up 4 bases and V 5 bases, and 3 bases lay outside the gene matches. CDR3 length equals 14 residues. The CDR3 spells CASSPDRGTGELFF. As DNA, the CDR3 is TGTGCCAGTAGTCCAGACAGGGGCACCGGGGAGCTGTTTTTT.

This clonotype was found many times. The chain joins TRBV12-5 to TRBJ2-7; D gene ambiguous. The CDR3 runs to 12 residues. Germline-derived CDR1 and CDR2 are LGHNT and FRNRAP. Trimming left V 2 bases short and J 6 bases short, with 8 bases between. CDR3 nucleotide sequence: TGTGCTAGTGGTTTGACTCCTCCCGAGCAGTACTTC. Its translation is CASGLTPPEQYF.

In this sample, this clonotype turned up many times. CDR3 region: CASRFRHRSYEQYF. The CDR3 nucleotides are TGTGCCAGCCGCTTTAGACACCGCTCCTACGAGCAGTACTTC. V and J are TRBV28 and TRBJ2-7; D unclear. This CDR3 region has 14 residues. With 8 bases removed from V and 0 bases from J, the gap between germline ends came to 14 bases. Germline lookup yields CDR1 MDHEN and CDR2 SYDVKM.

The chain couples TRBV12-3 or TRBV12-4 to TRBJ2-7; 11 nucleotides line up with TRBD1. The CDR3 sequence is 15 residues long. Losses at the gene ends were 5 bases for V and 4 bases for J; bases not matched to a gene: 7. The CDR3 sequence is CASSPRTGGMYEQYF. CDR3 DNA: TGTGCCAGCAGTCCAAGGACAGGGGGCATGTACGAGCAGTACTTC.

The sample holds many counts of this clonotype. CDR3 sequence: CATLTTGTENYGYTF. The CDR3 nucleotides read TGTGCCACCTTGACAACCGGGACAGAAAACTATGGCTACACCTTC. V usage is TRBV27 and J usage is TRBJ1-2; 7 bases agree with TRBD1. CDR3 length: 15 residues. The germline V gene has CDR1 MNHEY and CDR2 SMNVEV (reference sequence). Trimming removed 10 bases from V and 2 bases from J; junction bases left unmatched: 13.

This clonotype was observed many times. The genes are TRBV3-1 and TRBJ2-5; D is possibly TRBD2 (6 bases). There are 15 residues in the CDR3. Germline CDR1 reads LGHDT; CDR2 reads YNNKEL (reference sequence). Trimming stripped 0 bases from V and 4 bases from J, with 12 bases between. Written as DNA, the CDR3 is TGTGCCAGCAGCCAAGACCAGACTAGGGGAGAGACCCAGTACTTC. Translating it yields CASSQDQTRGETQYF.

V is TRBV30 and J is TRBJ1-1; perhaps TRBD1 as D (6 bases). The V gene's germline CDR1 is GTSNPN and CDR2 SVGIG (reference sequence). The CDR3 totals 15 residues. Trimming stripped 0 bases from V and 10 bases from J, with 21 bases between. The CDR3 bases are TGTGCCTGGAGTGTAGGGTTAGGAGGTTCGGGGGCAGCTTTCTTT. It is translated as CAWSVGLGGSGAAFF.

This clonotype has a handful of counts. V and J are TRBV30 and TRBJ1-6; a possible D gene is TRBD1 (6 bases). Trimming pared 3 bases from V and 0 bases from J, leaving 15 bases between. Germline CDR1 and CDR2: GTSNPN and SVGIG (reference sequence). This CDR3 spans 17 amino acids. This CDR3 reads CAWSGDRMSSYNSPLHF. The DNA of the CDR3 is TGTGCCTGGAGCGGAGACAGGATGAGCTCCTATAATTCACCCCTCCACTTT.

This clonotype came up many times. The rearrangement links TRBV28 to TRBJ2-5; D is perhaps TRBD1 (8 bases). Germline CDR1 is MDHEN and CDR2 is SYDVKM. There are 16 residues in the CDR3. Trimming left V 1 base short and J 4 bases short, with 16 bases between. CDR3 residues: CASSLSHRGGLETQYF. Written as DNA, the CDR3 is TGTGCCAGCAGTTTATCTCACAGGGGGGGTTTAGAGACCCAGTACTTC.

This clonotype appeared many times. This chain links TRBV7-2 with TRBJ1-2; D is perhaps TRBD1 (5 bases). The V end lost 2 bases, the J end lost 8 bases, and 9 bases lay between the germline ends. The CDR3 is 12 amino acids. CDR1 is SGHTA, CDR2 FQGNSA, per germline. The CDR3 sequence: CASSLIGEGYTF. DNA for the CDR3: TGTGCCAGCAGCTTAATAGGGGAGGGCTACACCTTC. The entire variable domain, with the rest obtained from reference TRBV7-2 and TRBJ1-2, is as follows: GAGVSQSPSNKVTEKGKDVELRCDPISGHTALYWYRQSLGQGLEFLIYFQGNSAPDKSGLPSDRFSAERTGGSVSTLTIQRTQQEDSAVYLCASSLIGEGYTFGSGTRLTVV.

This clonotype was observed many times. The chain combines TRBV5-1 with TRBJ1-5, with D perhaps TRBD1 (6 bases). Trimming cost V 1 base and J 7 bases, with 18 bases left between them. Germline assignment: CDR1 SGHRS and CDR2 YFSETQ. The CDR3 is 16 amino acids. CDR3 sequence (DNA): TGCGCCAGCAGCTTGTCGCTTCGACAGGATGGACAGCCCCAGCATTTT. Amino acid sequence: CASSLSLRQDGQPQHF.

This chain uses TRBV12-3 or TRBV12-4 with TRBJ1-5; D is possibly TRBD1 (5 bases). The CDR3 runs 12 residues. Trimming pared 6 bases from V and 6 bases from J, leaving 9 bases between. Here the CDR3 reads CASRAGIQPQHF. In nucleotides, the CDR3 is TGTGCCAGCAGGGCAGGGATTCAGCCCCAGCATTTT.